This TCR beta chain was sequenced in a study of cytomegalovirus exposure and HLA in healthy donors. A multiplex PCR was run with 60 Vbeta primers and 13 Jbeta primers. Method: immunoSEQ multiplex PCR; TCRdb's copy keeps in-frame clones and lacks some. Among more than 100,000 clones, more than 70% were seen once, and the ten largest hold 0.24%. With 6 bases removed from V and 9 bases from J, the gap between germline ends came to 13 bases. This CDR3 is 12 amino acids long. CDR1 and CDR2 from the germline V gene are KGHSY and FQNENV. The V and J genes are TRBV16 and TRBJ2-3; D is perhaps TRBD1 (6 bases). Sequenced input: PBMCs. The receptor comes from a man over 45 in good health and CMV-seronegative. As DNA, the CDR3 is TGTGCCAGCAGTGAAAACAGGGCCACGCAGTATTTT. Translating it yields CASSENRATQYF.